The clone carrying this T cell receptor beta chain was seen just once. Its antigen is currently unknown. In the PCR, 60 Vbeta and 13 Jbeta primers were used. Sequencing used immunoSEQ multiplex PCR; TCRdb keeps in-frame clones, though not all of them. The sample has about 88,000 clones, roughly 71% seen once. Each donor was healthy, and each was a bone marrow donor. The ends were cut back, 4 bases at V and 4 bases at J, with 17 bases in the middle. The CDR3 has 14 residues. CDR1 and CDR2 (germline): SQVTM, ANQGSEA. The data were taken from a study of cytomegalovirus exposure and HLA in healthy donors. Study outcomes and limitations: It was reportedly the case that the classifier diagnosed cytomegalovirus status with high specificity and sensitivity.

Input material: PBMCs. The chain couples TRBV29-1 to TRBJ2-7; D might be TRBD1 (5 bases). The source of this sequence is a middle-aged woman in good health and CMV-seronegative. In DNA form, the CDR3 reads TGCAGCGTTGGGGGCTACCAAAGTCGGTACGAGCAGTACTTC. It codes for CSVGGYQSRYEQYF.